This T cell receptor (beta chain) stems from a study of cytomegalovirus exposure and HLA in healthy donors. Study-wide results and caveats: Most subjects had HLA-A and HLA-B alleles reportedly predicted accurately by TCR beta sequences. The study put 150 to 200 TCR beta chains on its list as cytomegalovirus-associated.

About this clone: Its cognate antigen is unknown.

These donors counted as nominally healthy when sampled, but unrecorded immune exposures were likely. Germline trimming cut 4 bases from V and 9 bases from J; bases unmatched to any gene: 11. The CDR3 spans 14 residues. Germline V gene lookup returns CDR1 MNHNY and CDR2 SVGAGI (reference sequence). 13 Jbeta primers and 60 Vbeta primers were used for the PCR. Only in-frame clones appear in the TCRdb table, and some are missing; sequencing was by immunoSEQ multiplex PCR. Among some 120,000 clones listed, 75% to 85% were seen once. The TCR comes from a male donor in good health and CMV-seropositive. The genes are TRBV6-6 and TRBJ2-7, with TRBD1 matching 8 bases. Sequenced input: PBMCs. CDR3 residues: CASSSRDRHAGQYF. CDR3 coding DNA: TGTGCCAGCAGTTCCCGGGACAGGCACGCCGGGCAGTACTTC.